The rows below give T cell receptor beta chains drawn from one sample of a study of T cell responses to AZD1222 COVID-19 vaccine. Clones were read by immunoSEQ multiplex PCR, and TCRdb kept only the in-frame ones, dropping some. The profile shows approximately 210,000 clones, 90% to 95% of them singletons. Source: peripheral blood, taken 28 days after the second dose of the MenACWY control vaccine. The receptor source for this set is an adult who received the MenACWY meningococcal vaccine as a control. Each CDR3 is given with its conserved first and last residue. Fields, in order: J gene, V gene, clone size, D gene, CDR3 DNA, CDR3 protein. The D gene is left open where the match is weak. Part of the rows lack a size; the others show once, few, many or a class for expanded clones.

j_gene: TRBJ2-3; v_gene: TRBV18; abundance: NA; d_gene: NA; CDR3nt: TGTGCCAGCTCATCTGTAGCGGGCACAGATACGCAGTATTTT; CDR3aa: CASSSVAGTDTQYF
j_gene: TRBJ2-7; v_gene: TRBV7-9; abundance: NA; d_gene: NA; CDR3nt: TGTGCCAGCAGCTTAAGTCCCGCCAGGGCTTACGAGCAGTACTTC; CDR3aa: CASSLSPARAYEQYF
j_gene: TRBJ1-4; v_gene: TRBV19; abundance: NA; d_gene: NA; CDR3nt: TGTGCCAGTAGGGCAAATGAAAAACTGTTTTTT; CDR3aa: CASRANEKLFF
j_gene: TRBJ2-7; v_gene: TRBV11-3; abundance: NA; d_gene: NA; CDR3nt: TGTGCCAGCAGCCCCGGGCCATCGGGTAACGAGCAGTACTTC; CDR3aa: CASSPGPSGNEQYF
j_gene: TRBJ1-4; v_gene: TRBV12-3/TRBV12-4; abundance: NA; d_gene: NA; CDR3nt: TGTGCCAGCAGTTTACGACAAAAAGAAAAACTGTTTTTT; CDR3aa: CASSLRQKEKLFF
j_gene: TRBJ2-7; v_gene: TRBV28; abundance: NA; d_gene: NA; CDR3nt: TGTGCCAGCAGTTTAGGGGGGGCGCAGACGATCCCGTACTTC; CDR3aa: CASSLGGAQTIPYF
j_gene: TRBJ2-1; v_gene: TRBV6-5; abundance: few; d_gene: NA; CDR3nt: TGTGCCAGCAGTCCCCTCCAGCCCCCGGATGAGCAGTTCTTC; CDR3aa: CASSPLQPPDEQFF
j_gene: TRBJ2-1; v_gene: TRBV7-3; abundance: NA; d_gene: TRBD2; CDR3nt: TGTGCCAGCAGCATTAGCGGGAGTGCCTACAATGAGCAGTTCTTC; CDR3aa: CASSISGSAYNEQFF
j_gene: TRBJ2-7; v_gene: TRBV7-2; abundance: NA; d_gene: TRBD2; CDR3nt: TGTGCCAGCAGCTCCATAGCGGGAGGCCGCTACGAGCAGTACTTC; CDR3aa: CASSSIAGGRYEQYF
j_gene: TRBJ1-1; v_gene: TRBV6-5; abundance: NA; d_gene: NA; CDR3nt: TGTGCCAGCAGTTACTCATCCGGGGAATTTGAAGCTTTCTTT; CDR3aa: CASSYSSGEFEAFF
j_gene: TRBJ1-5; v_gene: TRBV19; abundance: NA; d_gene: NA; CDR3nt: TGTGCCAGTAGCTACCGCGACAACAACAATCAGCCCCAGCATTTT; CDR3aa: CASSYRDNNNQPQHF
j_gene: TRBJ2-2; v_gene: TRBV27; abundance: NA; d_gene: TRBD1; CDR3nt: TGTGCCAGCACGGACAGGGGGGGAGGCACCGGGGAGCTGTTTTTT; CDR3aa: CASTDRGGGTGELFF
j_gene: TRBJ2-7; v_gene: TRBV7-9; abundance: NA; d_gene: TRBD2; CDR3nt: TGTGCCAGCAGCTCAACTAGCGAGACCTCCTACGAGCAGTACTTC; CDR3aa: CASSSTSETSYEQYF
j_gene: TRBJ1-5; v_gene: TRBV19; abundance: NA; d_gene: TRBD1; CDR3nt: TGTGCCAGCCGGGACAGGTATGATCAGCCCCAGCATTTT; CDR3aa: CASRDRYDQPQHF
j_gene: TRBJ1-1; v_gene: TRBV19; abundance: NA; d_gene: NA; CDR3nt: TGTGCCAGTAGGAAGGCGCCCTTGGGGAACACTGAAGCTTTCTTT; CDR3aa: CASRKAPLGNTEAFF
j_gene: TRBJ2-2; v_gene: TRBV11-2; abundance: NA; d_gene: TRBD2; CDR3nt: TGTGCCAGCAGCCCCCGACTAGCGGCCGGGGAGCTGTTTTTT; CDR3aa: CASSPRLAAGELFF
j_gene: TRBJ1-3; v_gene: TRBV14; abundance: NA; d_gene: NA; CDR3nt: TGTGCCAGCAGATCCACGGGGTCTGGAAACACCATATATTTT; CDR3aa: CASRSTGSGNTIYF
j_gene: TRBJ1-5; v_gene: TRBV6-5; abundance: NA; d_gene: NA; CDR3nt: TGTGCCAGCGGGGGCGTCCCTGGTAATCAGCCCCAGCATTTT; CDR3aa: CASGGVPGNQPQHF
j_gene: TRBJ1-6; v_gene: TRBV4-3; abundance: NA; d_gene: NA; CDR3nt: TGCGCCAGCAGCCCGCAGGGTTATAATTCACCCCTCCACTTT; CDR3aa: CASSPQGYNSPLHF
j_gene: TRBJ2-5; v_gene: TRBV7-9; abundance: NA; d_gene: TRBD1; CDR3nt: TGTGCCAGCAGCTTAGCCGGGACAGGGCAAGAGACCCAGTACTTC; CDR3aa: CASSLAGTGQETQYF
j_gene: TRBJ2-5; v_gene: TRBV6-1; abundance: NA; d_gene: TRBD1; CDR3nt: TGTGCCAGCAGTGGAACCGGGACAGGGGGCAAGAAATGGCGGATAGAGACCCAGTACTTC; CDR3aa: CASSGTGTGGKKWRIETQYF